Below, one T cell receptor (beta chain) is given with its context. TCRdb's copy holds only in-frame clones and misses some; the assay was immunoSEQ multiplex PCR. The sample shows some 10,000 clones, around 80% of them seen only once. This sample was taken from a study of T cell changes during pregnancy in multiple sclerosis. CDR3 length: 13 amino acids. Trimming stripped 6 bases from V and 0 bases from J, with 9 bases between. Germline CDR1 reads SEHNR; CDR2 reads FQNEAQ (reference sequence). The sequences come from CD8+ T cells from peripheral blood mononuclear cells, collected in the third trimester of pregnancy. The V call is TRBV7-9, the J call TRBJ2-7; no firm D call. The TCR was taken from a female donor in good health, enrolled as a control in a pregnancy study. Here the CDR3 DNA reads TGTGCCAGCAGGCACACGTCCTCCTACGAGCAGTACTTC. Protein: CASRHTSSYEQYF.